A selection of T cell receptor beta chains follows, all from one sample in a study of cytomegalovirus exposure and HLA in healthy donors. TCRdb's copy holds only in-frame clones and misses some; the assay was immunoSEQ multiplex PCR. This table has around 150,000 clones, roughly 80% appearing once. Sequences were obtained from PBMCs. The receptors were sampled from a man aged 25 to 40 in good health and CMV-seropositive. CDR3s include the opening cysteine and the closing phenylalanine or tryptophan. The D gene is left open where the match is weak. The size of a clone is reported for some rows only, either as once, few or many, or as a class for expanded clones.

d_call | clone_size | j_call | v_call | cdr3_aa | cdr3_nt
NA | once | TRBJ1-2 | TRBV9 | CASSVGPFSDGANYGYTF | TGTGCCAGCAGCGTAGGCCCTTTCTCAGACGGAGCTAACTATGGCTACACCTTC
NA | NA | TRBJ2-7 | TRBV28 | CASSLIRGGYEQYF | TGTGCCAGCAGTTTAATTAGGGGAGGCTACGAGCAGTACTTC
NA | NA | TRBJ2-7 | TRBV5-6 | CASSLDRGLQYF | TGTGCCAGCAGCTTGGACCGAGGCTTGCAGTACTTC
NA | NA | TRBJ2-3 | TRBV11-2 | CASSGNRADTQYF | TGTGCCAGCAGCGGCAATCGGGCAGATACGCAGTATTTT
TRBD2 | once | TRBJ2-2 | TRBV9 | CASSVRLAGGLGELFF | TGTGCCAGCAGCGTACGACTAGCGGGAGGCCTAGGGGAGCTGTTTTTT
NA | few | TRBJ1-5 | TRBV2 | CASIVDRGNQPQHF | TGTGCCAGCATCGTTGACAGAGGCAATCAGCCCCAGCATTTT
TRBD1 | NA | TRBJ2-2 | TRBV7-2 | CASSSNRGEGELFF | TGTGCCAGCAGCTCCAACAGGGGAGAGGGAGAGCTGTTTTTT
NA | NA | TRBJ2-7 | TRBV11-2 | CASSLLGLASYEQYF | TGTGCCAGCAGCTTATTGGGACTGGCCTCCTACGAGCAGTACTTC
NA | NA | TRBJ2-2 | TRBV28 | CASRPQLGELFF | TGTGCCAGCAGACCCCAGTTAGGGGAGCTGTTTTTT
NA | NA | TRBJ2-5 | TRBV7-3 | CASSLKVAGETQYF | TGTGCCAGCAGCTTAAAAGTGGCAGGGGAGACCCAGTACTTC
NA | NA | TRBJ1-2 | TRBV6-1 | CASRFGSTYGYTF | TGTGCCAGCCGCTTCGGGTCCACATATGGCTACACCTTC
TRBD1 | NA | TRBJ1-4 | TRBV12-5 | CASGFVPLGQGDEKLFF | TGTGCTAGTGGTTTTGTCCCGTTGGGACAGGGAGATGAAAAACTGTTTTTT
TRBD2 | NA | TRBJ2-1 | TRBV28 | CASSSGLAGYNEQFF | TGTGCCAGCAGTAGTGGACTAGCGGGTTACAATGAGCAGTTCTTC
TRBD1 | NA | TRBJ1-5 | TRBV5-1 | CASSLEGGGGNQPQHF | TGCGCCAGCAGCTTGGAAGGGGGCGGCGGCAATCAGCCCCAGCATTTT
NA | NA | TRBJ1-2 | TRBV28 | CASSSSGWSIGYTF | NA
TRBD2 | NA | TRBJ2-5 | TRBV7-2 | CASTRWGTSGETQYF | TGTGCCAGCACCCGTTGGGGAACTAGCGGTGAGACCCAGTACTTC
NA | NA | TRBJ2-5 | TRBV5-4 | CASSLIGGGETQYF | TGTGCCAGCAGCCTCATAGGAGGCGGAGAGACCCAGTACTTC
NA | once | TRBJ2-4 | TRBV7-6 | CASSIGHRDAKNIQYF | TGTGCCAGCAGCATCGGACATCGAGATGCCAAAAACATTCAGTACTTC